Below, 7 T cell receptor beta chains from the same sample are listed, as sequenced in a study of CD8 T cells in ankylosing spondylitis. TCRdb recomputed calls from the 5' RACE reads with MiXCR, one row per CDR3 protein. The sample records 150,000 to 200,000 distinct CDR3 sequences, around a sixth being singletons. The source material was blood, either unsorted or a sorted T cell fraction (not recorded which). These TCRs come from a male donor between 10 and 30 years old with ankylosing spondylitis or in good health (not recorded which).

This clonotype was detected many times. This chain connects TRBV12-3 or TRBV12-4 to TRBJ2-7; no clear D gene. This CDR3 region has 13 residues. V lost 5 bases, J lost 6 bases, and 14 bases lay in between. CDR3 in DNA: TGTGCCAGCAGTAGGACGGGTGAGAGCGAGCAGTACGTC. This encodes CASSRTGESEQYV.

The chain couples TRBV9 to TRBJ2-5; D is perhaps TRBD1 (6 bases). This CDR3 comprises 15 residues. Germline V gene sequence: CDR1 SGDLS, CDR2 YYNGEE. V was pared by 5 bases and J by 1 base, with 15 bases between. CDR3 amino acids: CASRLGAGPQETQYF. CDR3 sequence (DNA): TGTGCCAGCAGGTTGGGGGCAGGCCCCCAAGAGACCCAGTACTTC.

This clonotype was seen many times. The CDR3, as DNA: TGTGCCAGCAGTGGGCGGACAGCGAACACCGGGGAGCTGTTTTTT. This sequence encodes CASSGRTANTGELFF. The chain links TRBV6-1 to TRBJ2-2, with D possibly TRBD1 on 6 matching bases. Trimming cost V 4 bases and J 0 bases, with 9 bases left between them. Germline-derived CDR1 and CDR2 are MNHNS and SASEGT. The CDR3 is 15 amino acids.

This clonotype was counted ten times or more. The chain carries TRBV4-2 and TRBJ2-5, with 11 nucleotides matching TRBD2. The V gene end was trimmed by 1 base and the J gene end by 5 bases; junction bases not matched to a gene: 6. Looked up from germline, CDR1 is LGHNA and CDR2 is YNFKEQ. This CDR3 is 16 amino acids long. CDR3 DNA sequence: TGTGCCAGCAGCCAAGGGACCGGGACTAGCGGCGAGACCCAGTACTTC. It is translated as CASSQGTGTSGETQYF.

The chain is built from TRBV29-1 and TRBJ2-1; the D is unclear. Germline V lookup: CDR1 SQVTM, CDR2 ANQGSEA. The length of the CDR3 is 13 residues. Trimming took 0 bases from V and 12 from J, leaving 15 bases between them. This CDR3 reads CSVEDFGRKGQFF. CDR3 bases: TGCAGCGTTGAAGATTTCGGTCGTAAGGGGCAGTTCTTC.

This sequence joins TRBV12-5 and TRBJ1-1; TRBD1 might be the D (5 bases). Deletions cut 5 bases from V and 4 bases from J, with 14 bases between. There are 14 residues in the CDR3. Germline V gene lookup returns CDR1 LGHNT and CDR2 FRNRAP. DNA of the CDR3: TGTGCTAGTGGTCCCAGACCGGGGGGCACTGAAGCTTTCTTT. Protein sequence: CASGPRPGGTEAFF.

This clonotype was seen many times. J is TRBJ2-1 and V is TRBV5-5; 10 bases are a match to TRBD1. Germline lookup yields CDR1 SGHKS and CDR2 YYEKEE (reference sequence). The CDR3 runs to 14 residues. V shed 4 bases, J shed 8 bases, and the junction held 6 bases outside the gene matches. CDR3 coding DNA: TGTGCCAGCAGCACCGGGACAGGGGTCGATGAGCAGTTCTTC. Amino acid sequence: CASSTGTGVDEQFF.